The rows below give T cell receptor beta chains drawn from one sample of a study of CD8+ T cells in alopecia areata. The assay was immunoSEQ multiplex PCR, and TCRdb's table has in-frame clones only and misses some. The data contain approximately 200,000 clones, less than 45% of them singletons. Source: CD4+ T cells sorted from blood, taken between weeks 36 and 40, from a patient treated with tofacitinib. The origin of the receptors is a human donor with alopecia areata. CDR3s include the opening cysteine and the closing phenylalanine or tryptophan. D genes are given only for firm matches. Clone size appears in some rows only: once, few, many, or a class for an expanded clone.

j_call: TRBJ2-5; v_call: TRBV6-5; clone_size: NA; d_call: NA; cdr3_length: 16; cdr3_aa: CASSYSKGGIQETQYF; cdr3_nt: TGTGCCAGCAGTTACTCGAAAGGGGGAATCCAAGAGACCCAGTACTTC
j_call: TRBJ2-2; v_call: TRBV7-2; clone_size: NA; d_call: NA; cdr3_length: 15; cdr3_aa: CASSLAGPSDGELFF; cdr3_nt: TGTGCCAGCAGCTTAGCCGGCCCCTCTGACGGGGAGCTGTTTTTT
j_call: TRBJ2-3; v_call: TRBV5-5; clone_size: NA; d_call: TRBD1; cdr3_length: 15; cdr3_aa: CASSRDRVSTDTQYF; cdr3_nt: TGTGCCAGCAGCAGGGACAGGGTGAGCACAGATACGCAGTATTTT
j_call: TRBJ2-1; v_call: TRBV15; clone_size: NA; d_call: NA; cdr3_length: 14; cdr3_aa: CATTPGTTYNEQFF; cdr3_nt: TGTGCCACCACTCCGGGAACTACCTACAATGAGCAGTTCTTC
j_call: TRBJ2-1; v_call: TRBV6-5; clone_size: NA; d_call: TRBD2; cdr3_length: 15; cdr3_aa: CASRRTGLADNEQFF; cdr3_nt: TGTGCCAGCAGACGTACGGGACTAGCGGACAATGAGCAGTTCTTC
j_call: TRBJ2-2; v_call: TRBV7-2; clone_size: few; d_call: TRBD2; cdr3_length: 15; cdr3_aa: CASSLREGLTGELFF; cdr3_nt: TGTGCCAGCAGCCTCCGGGAGGGCCTGACCGGGGAGCTGTTTTTT
j_call: TRBJ2-3; v_call: TRBV7-2; clone_size: few; d_call: NA; cdr3_length: 14; cdr3_aa: CASSPNSVTDTQYF; cdr3_nt: TGTGCCAGCAGCCCGAATAGCGTCACAGATACGCAGTATTTT
j_call: TRBJ2-7; v_call: TRBV20-1; clone_size: NA; d_call: NA; cdr3_length: 11; cdr3_aa: CSARVPYEQYF; cdr3_nt: TGCAGTGCTAGGGTCCCCTACGAGCAGTACTTC
j_call: TRBJ2-7; v_call: TRBV5-1; clone_size: few; d_call: NA; cdr3_length: 13; cdr3_aa: CASSDGTIYEQYF; cdr3_nt: TGCGCCAGCAGCGACGGGACAATTTACGAGCAGTACTTC
j_call: TRBJ2-2; v_call: TRBV5-4; clone_size: NA; d_call: NA; cdr3_length: 14; cdr3_aa: CASSDRPEGGELFF; cdr3_nt: TGTGCCAGCAGTGACCGCCCAGAGGGCGGGGAGCTGTTTTTT
j_call: TRBJ2-5; v_call: TRBV6-5; clone_size: many; d_call: NA; cdr3_length: 13; cdr3_aa: CASSPDILETQYF; cdr3_nt: TGTGCCAGCAGCCCCGACATCTTAGAGACCCAGTACTTC
j_call: TRBJ1-1; v_call: TRBV18; clone_size: NA; d_call: NA; cdr3_length: 15; cdr3_aa: CASSPQTALNTEAFF; cdr3_nt: TGTGCCAGCTCACCGCAGACAGCATTGAACACTGAAGCTTTCTTT
j_call: TRBJ2-5; v_call: TRBV4-1; clone_size: many; d_call: NA; cdr3_length: 14; cdr3_aa: CASSPAAVWETQYF; cdr3_nt: TGCGCCAGCAGCCCGGCGGCGGTCTGGGAGACCCAGTACTTC
j_call: TRBJ1-2; v_call: TRBV25-1; clone_size: NA; d_call: NA; cdr3_length: 14; cdr3_aa: CASSEPSGAKGYTF; cdr3_nt: TGTGCCAGCAGTGAACCCAGCGGGGCGAAAGGCTACACCTTC
j_call: TRBJ2-5; v_call: TRBV11-2; clone_size: NA; d_call: NA; cdr3_length: 16; cdr3_aa: CASSLDFAREQETQYF; cdr3_nt: TGTGCCAGCAGCTTAGACTTTGCTAGAGAACAAGAGACCCAGTACTTC
j_call: TRBJ2-5; v_call: TRBV10-3; clone_size: few; d_call: TRBD2; cdr3_length: 15; cdr3_aa: CAISDPSGSSETQYF; cdr3_nt: TGTGCCATCAGTGATCCTAGCGGGAGCTCGGAGACCCAGTACTTC
j_call: TRBJ2-1; v_call: TRBV9; clone_size: NA; d_call: NA; cdr3_length: 15; cdr3_aa: CASSVGISGYNEQFF; cdr3_nt: TGTGCCAGCAGCGTGGGGATAAGTGGGTACAATGAGCAGTTCTTC
j_call: TRBJ2-3; v_call: TRBV28; clone_size: NA; d_call: NA; cdr3_length: 13; cdr3_aa: CASAALKPDTQYF; cdr3_nt: TGTGCCAGCGCGGCACTTAAACCAGATACGCAGTATTTT
j_call: TRBJ2-4; v_call: TRBV19; clone_size: NA; d_call: TRBD1; cdr3_length: 14; cdr3_aa: CASRLQGAKNIQYF; cdr3_nt: TGTGCCAGTAGGTTACAGGGGGCCAAAAACATTCAGTACTTC
j_call: TRBJ2-5; v_call: TRBV28; clone_size: NA; d_call: NA; cdr3_length: 16; cdr3_aa: CASSFSGSGAPRAQYF; cdr3_nt: TGTGCCAGCAGTTTTTCTGGATCGGGAGCCCCGCGGGCCCAGTACTTC
j_call: TRBJ2-7; v_call: TRBV5-1; clone_size: few; d_call: NA; cdr3_length: 11; cdr3_aa: CASSLQNEQYF; cdr3_nt: TGCGCCAGCAGCTTACAAAACGAGCAGTACTTC
j_call: TRBJ1-2; v_call: TRBV10-3; clone_size: NA; d_call: NA; cdr3_length: 14; cdr3_aa: CAISELKELGGYTF; cdr3_nt: TGTGCCATCAGTGAGTTGAAGGAGTTGGGTGGCTACACCTTC
j_call: TRBJ1-2; v_call: TRBV4-1; clone_size: NA; d_call: NA; cdr3_length: 13; cdr3_aa: CASSQEGLWGYTF; cdr3_nt: TGCGCCAGCAGCCAAGAGGGACTCTGGGGCTACACCTTC
j_call: TRBJ2-1; v_call: TRBV14; clone_size: NA; d_call: NA; cdr3_length: 16; cdr3_aa: CASSQVIVGTYNEQFF; cdr3_nt: TGTGCCAGCAGCCAAGTGATAGTGGGAACCTACAATGAGCAGTTCTTC
j_call: TRBJ1-2; v_call: TRBV6-1; clone_size: NA; d_call: NA; cdr3_length: 14; cdr3_aa: CASSEMGGYYGYTF; cdr3_nt: TGTGCCAGCAGTGAAATGGGCGGCTACTATGGCTACACCTTC
j_call: TRBJ2-4; v_call: TRBV7-2; clone_size: few; d_call: TRBD2; cdr3_length: 16; cdr3_aa: CASSLTSGSAKNIQYF; cdr3_nt: TGTGCCAGCAGCTTGACTAGCGGGAGCGCCAAAAACATTCAGTACTTC
j_call: TRBJ2-7; v_call: TRBV30; clone_size: few; d_call: NA; cdr3_length: 12; cdr3_aa: CAWSVDRNEQYF; cdr3_nt: TGTGCCTGGAGTGTAGACAGAAACGAGCAGTACTTC
j_call: TRBJ2-7; v_call: TRBV6-6; clone_size: few; d_call: NA; cdr3_length: 15; cdr3_aa: CASSYSGGVSYEQYF; cdr3_nt: TGTGCCAGCAGTTACTCAGGCGGGGTCTCCTACGAGCAGTACTTC
j_call: TRBJ1-2; v_call: TRBV30; clone_size: once; d_call: NA; cdr3_length: 13; cdr3_aa: CAWSVRQFYGYTF; cdr3_nt: TGTGCCTGGAGTGTAAGGCAGTTCTATGGCTACACCTTC
j_call: TRBJ1-1; v_call: TRBV5-1; clone_size: NA; d_call: NA; cdr3_length: 14; cdr3_aa: CASSLLGINTEAFF; cdr3_nt: TGCGCCAGCAGCTTACTAGGGATCAACACTGAAGCTTTCTTT
j_call: TRBJ2-3; v_call: TRBV5-1; clone_size: few; d_call: NA; cdr3_length: 12; cdr3_aa: CASSLGRDTQYF; cdr3_nt: TGCGCCAGCAGCTTGGGGCGGGATACGCAGTATTTT
j_call: TRBJ2-1; v_call: TRBV29-1; clone_size: NA; d_call: NA; cdr3_length: 15; cdr3_aa: CSALRRIYNNHEQFF; cdr3_nt: TGCAGCGCTCTGAGGAGGATATACAATAACCATGAGCAGTTCTTC
j_call: TRBJ2-5; v_call: TRBV7-3; clone_size: NA; d_call: NA; cdr3_length: 13; cdr3_aa: CASSLTYEGTQYF; cdr3_nt: TGTGCCAGCAGCTTAACGTATGAAGGGACCCAGTACTTC
j_call: TRBJ2-3; v_call: TRBV15; clone_size: NA; d_call: NA; cdr3_length: 15; cdr3_aa: CATSLERGYTDTQYF; cdr3_nt: TGTGCCACCAGCCTAGAGAGGGGTTACACAGATACGCAGTATTTT
j_call: TRBJ1-4; v_call: TRBV30; clone_size: few; d_call: TRBD1; cdr3_length: 15; cdr3_aa: CAWSVRGTGNEKLFF; cdr3_nt: TGTGCCTGGAGTGTACGAGGGACAGGGAATGAAAAACTGTTTTTT
j_call: TRBJ2-7; v_call: TRBV6-5; clone_size: few; d_call: NA; cdr3_length: 14; cdr3_aa: CASSYERPPYEQYF; cdr3_nt: TGTGCCAGCAGTTACGAGCGGCCGCCCTACGAGCAGTACTTC
j_call: TRBJ2-7; v_call: TRBV5-1; clone_size: NA; d_call: NA; cdr3_length: 12; cdr3_aa: CASSLEGFEQYF; cdr3_nt: TGCGCCAGCAGCTTGGAGGGGTTCGAGCAGTACTTC
j_call: TRBJ2-1; v_call: TRBV4-1; clone_size: NA; d_call: NA; cdr3_length: 13; cdr3_aa: CASSQVLENEQFF; cdr3_nt: TGCGCCAGCAGCCAAGTACTCGAAAATGAGCAGTTCTTC
j_call: TRBJ2-2; v_call: TRBV4-2; clone_size: NA; d_call: NA; cdr3_length: 15; cdr3_aa: CASSQDPSGGGELFF; cdr3_nt: TGTGCCAGCAGCCAAGACCCGAGTGGTGGCGGGGAGCTGTTTTTT
j_call: TRBJ2-7; v_call: TRBV2; clone_size: once; d_call: NA; cdr3_length: 14; cdr3_aa: CASSADRAAHEQYF; cdr3_nt: TGTGCCAGCAGTGCGGACCGGGCGGCCCACGAGCAGTACTTC
j_call: TRBJ2-5; v_call: TRBV5-1; clone_size: NA; d_call: NA; cdr3_length: 16; cdr3_aa: CASSLGVGLGMETQYF; cdr3_nt: TGCGCCAGCAGCTTGGGTGTCGGGCTAGGTATGGAGACCCAGTACTTC
j_call: TRBJ2-7; v_call: TRBV5-6; clone_size: few; d_call: TRBD2; cdr3_length: 13; cdr3_aa: CASSLGTSGTKYF; cdr3_nt: TGTGCCAGCAGCTTGGGGACTAGCGGGACGAAGTACTTC
j_call: TRBJ2-7; v_call: TRBV10-2; clone_size: few; d_call: TRBD2; cdr3_length: 15; cdr3_aa: CASRDAGTSVREQYF; cdr3_nt: TGCGCCAGCAGAGATGCCGGGACTAGCGTGAGAGAGCAGTACTTC
j_call: TRBJ1-1; v_call: TRBV25-1; clone_size: few; d_call: NA; cdr3_length: 14; cdr3_aa: CASSVAGMNTEAFF; cdr3_nt: TGTGCCAGCAGTGTCGCGGGAATGAACACTGAAGCTTTCTTT
j_call: TRBJ2-5; v_call: TRBV2; clone_size: NA; d_call: TRBD2; cdr3_length: 16; cdr3_aa: CASSVGLAGGGETQYF; cdr3_nt: TGTGCCAGCAGTGTCGGACTAGCGGGAGGGGGCGAGACCCAGTACTTC
j_call: TRBJ2-1; v_call: TRBV15; clone_size: few; d_call: NA; cdr3_length: 13; cdr3_aa: CATSSLGGNEQFF; cdr3_nt: TGTGCCACCAGCAGCCTAGGGGGCAATGAGCAGTTCTTC
j_call: TRBJ1-1; v_call: TRBV15; clone_size: NA; d_call: NA; cdr3_length: 14; cdr3_aa: CATSRDPKNTEAFF; cdr3_nt: TGTGCCACCAGCAGAGACCCCAAGAACACTGAAGCTTTCTTT
j_call: TRBJ1-2; v_call: TRBV30; clone_size: NA; d_call: NA; cdr3_length: 14; cdr3_aa: CAWGTGLANYGYTF; cdr3_nt: TGTGCCTGGGGGACCGGGTTAGCTAACTATGGCTACACCTTC
j_call: TRBJ2-5; v_call: TRBV19; clone_size: NA; d_call: TRBD1; cdr3_length: 14; cdr3_aa: CATTTTGGGETQYF; cdr3_nt: TGTGCCACCACCACAACAGGGGGCGGGGAGACCCAGTACTTC
j_call: TRBJ1-3; v_call: TRBV7-7; clone_size: NA; d_call: NA; cdr3_length: 15; cdr3_aa: CASSPRVGGDNTIYF; cdr3_nt: TGTGCCAGCAGCCCTCGGGTAGGGGGAGACAACACCATATATTTT
j_call: TRBJ2-5; v_call: TRBV11-2; clone_size: NA; d_call: NA; cdr3_length: 13; cdr3_aa: CASSLGVRETQYF; cdr3_nt: TGTGCCAGCAGCTTAGGAGTAAGGGAGACCCAGTACTTC
j_call: TRBJ2-7; v_call: TRBV5-1; clone_size: few; d_call: TRBD2; cdr3_length: 18; cdr3_aa: CASRTSPSGRMSDHEQYF; cdr3_nt: TGCGCCAGCAGAACCTCCCCAAGCGGGAGGATGTCGGACCACGAGCAGTACTTC
j_call: TRBJ2-7; v_call: TRBV28; clone_size: NA; d_call: TRBD1; cdr3_length: 13; cdr3_aa: CASSLGQAREQYF; cdr3_nt: TGTGCCAGCAGCTTGGGACAGGCTCGCGAGCAGTACTTC
j_call: TRBJ2-2; v_call: TRBV10-3; clone_size: few; d_call: TRBD2; cdr3_length: 16; cdr3_aa: CAISGTKPPNTGELFF; cdr3_nt: TGTGCCATCAGCGGGACTAAACCCCCCAACACCGGGGAGCTGTTTTTT
j_call: TRBJ2-7; v_call: TRBV14; clone_size: NA; d_call: NA; cdr3_length: 13; cdr3_aa: CASSPTWGGEQYF; cdr3_nt: TGTGCCAGCAGTCCCACTTGGGGCGGCGAGCAGTACTTC
j_call: TRBJ1-1; v_call: TRBV15; clone_size: NA; d_call: TRBD1; cdr3_length: 16; cdr3_aa: CATSRDYRDRGTEAFF; cdr3_nt: TGTGCCACCAGCAGAGATTACCGGGACAGGGGTACTGAAGCTTTCTTT
j_call: TRBJ2-5; v_call: TRBV20-1; clone_size: once; d_call: NA; cdr3_length: 11; cdr3_aa: CSAPLGETQYF; cdr3_nt: TGCAGTGCCCCTCTTGGGGAGACCCAGTACTTC
j_call: TRBJ1-2; v_call: TRBV6-5; clone_size: few; d_call: NA; cdr3_length: 13; cdr3_aa: CASSRDLIGSYTF; cdr3_nt: TGTGCCAGCAGCCGGGACCTCATAGGAAGCTACACCTTC
j_call: TRBJ2-1; v_call: TRBV7-9; clone_size: few; d_call: NA; cdr3_length: 13; cdr3_aa: CASSFSTGDEQFF; cdr3_nt: TGTGCCAGCAGCTTTTCTACGGGGGATGAGCAGTTCTTC